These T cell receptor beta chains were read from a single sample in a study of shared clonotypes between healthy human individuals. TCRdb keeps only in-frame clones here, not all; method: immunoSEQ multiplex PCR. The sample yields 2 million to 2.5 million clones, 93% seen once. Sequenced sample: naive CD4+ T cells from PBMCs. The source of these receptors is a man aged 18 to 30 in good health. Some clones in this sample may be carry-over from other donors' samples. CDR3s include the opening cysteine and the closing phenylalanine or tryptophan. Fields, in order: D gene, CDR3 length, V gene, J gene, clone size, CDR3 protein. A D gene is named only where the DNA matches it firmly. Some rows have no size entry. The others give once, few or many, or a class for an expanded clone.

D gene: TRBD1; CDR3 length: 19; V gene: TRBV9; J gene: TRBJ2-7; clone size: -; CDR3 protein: CASSGGRWGRQGSLHEQYF
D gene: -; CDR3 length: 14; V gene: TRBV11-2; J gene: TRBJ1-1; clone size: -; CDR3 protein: CASSSLSVGTEAFF
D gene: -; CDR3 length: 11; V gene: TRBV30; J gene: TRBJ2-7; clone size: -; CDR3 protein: CAWKRVGEQYF
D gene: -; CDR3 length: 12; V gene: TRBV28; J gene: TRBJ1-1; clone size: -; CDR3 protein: CASPWAPPEAFF
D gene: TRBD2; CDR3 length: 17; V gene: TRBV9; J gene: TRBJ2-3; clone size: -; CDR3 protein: CASSVTKTSGVTDTQYF
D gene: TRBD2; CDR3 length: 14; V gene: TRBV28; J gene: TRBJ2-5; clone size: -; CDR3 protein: CASSLVAGGETQYF
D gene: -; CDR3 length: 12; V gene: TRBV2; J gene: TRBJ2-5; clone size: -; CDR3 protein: CASTFGRETQYF
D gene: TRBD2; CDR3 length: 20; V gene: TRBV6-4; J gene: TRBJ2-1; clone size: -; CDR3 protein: CASIRYLGSGRKFSRNEQFF
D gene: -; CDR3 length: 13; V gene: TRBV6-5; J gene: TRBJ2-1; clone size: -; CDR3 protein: CATQGSAYNEQFF
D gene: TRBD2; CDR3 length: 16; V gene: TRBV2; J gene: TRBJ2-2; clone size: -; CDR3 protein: CASNPLAGGHTGELFF
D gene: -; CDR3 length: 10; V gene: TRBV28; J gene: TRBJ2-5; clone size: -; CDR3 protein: CAAGRETQYF
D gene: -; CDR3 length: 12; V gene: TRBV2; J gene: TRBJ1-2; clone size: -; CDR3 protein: CASSEGRGGYTF
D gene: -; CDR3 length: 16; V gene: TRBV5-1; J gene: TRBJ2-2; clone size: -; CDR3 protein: CASSSFQGLAPGELFF
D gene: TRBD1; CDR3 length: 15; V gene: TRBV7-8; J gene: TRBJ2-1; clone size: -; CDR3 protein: CASSSGTGGGHEQFF
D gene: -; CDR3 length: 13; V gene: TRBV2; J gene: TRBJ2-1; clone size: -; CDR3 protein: CASSEGERLGQFF
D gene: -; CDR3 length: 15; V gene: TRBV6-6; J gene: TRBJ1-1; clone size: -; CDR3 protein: CASRYGQGKGTEAFF
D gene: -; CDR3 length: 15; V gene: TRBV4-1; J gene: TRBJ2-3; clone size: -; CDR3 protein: CASNGGGSPSDTQYF
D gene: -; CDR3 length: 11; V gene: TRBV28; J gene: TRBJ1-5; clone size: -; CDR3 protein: CAGGSNQPQHF
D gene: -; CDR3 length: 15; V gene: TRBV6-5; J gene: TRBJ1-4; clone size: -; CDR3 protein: CASSYDGGPNEKLFF
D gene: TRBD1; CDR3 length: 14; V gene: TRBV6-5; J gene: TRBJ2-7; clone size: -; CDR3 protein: CASRPTGVKGEQYF
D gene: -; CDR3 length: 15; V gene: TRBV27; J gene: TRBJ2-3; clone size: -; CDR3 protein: CASSKGFPSTDTQYF
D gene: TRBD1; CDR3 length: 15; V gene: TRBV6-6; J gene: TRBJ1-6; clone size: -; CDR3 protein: CASSPRDREGSPLHF
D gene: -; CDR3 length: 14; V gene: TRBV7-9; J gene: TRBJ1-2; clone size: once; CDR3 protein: CASSLGGADYGYTF
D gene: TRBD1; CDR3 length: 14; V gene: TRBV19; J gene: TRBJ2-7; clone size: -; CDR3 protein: CASSVRQGPYEQYF
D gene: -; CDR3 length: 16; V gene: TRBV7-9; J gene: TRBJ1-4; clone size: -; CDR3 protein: CASSFRSPRDNEKLFF
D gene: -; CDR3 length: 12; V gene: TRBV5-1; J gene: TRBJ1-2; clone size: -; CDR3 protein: CASSLQEHGYTF
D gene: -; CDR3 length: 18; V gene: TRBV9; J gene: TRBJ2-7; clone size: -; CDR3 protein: CASSVAAGISYLSYEQYF
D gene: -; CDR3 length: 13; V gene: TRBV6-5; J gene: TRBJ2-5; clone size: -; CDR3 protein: CASRLGLQETQYF
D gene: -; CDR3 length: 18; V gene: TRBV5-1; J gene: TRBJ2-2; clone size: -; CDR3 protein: CASSLANKGQTNTGELFF
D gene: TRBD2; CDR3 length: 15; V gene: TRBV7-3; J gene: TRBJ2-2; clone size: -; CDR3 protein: CASSILAGGTGELFF
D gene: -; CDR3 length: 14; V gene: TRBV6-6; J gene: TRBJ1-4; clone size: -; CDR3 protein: CASSYSALNEKLFF
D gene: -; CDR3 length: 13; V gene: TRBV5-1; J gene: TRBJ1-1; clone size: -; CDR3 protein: CASSFGEDTEAFF
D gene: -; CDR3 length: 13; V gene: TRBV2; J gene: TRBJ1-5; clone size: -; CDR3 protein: CATEPGGGQPQHF
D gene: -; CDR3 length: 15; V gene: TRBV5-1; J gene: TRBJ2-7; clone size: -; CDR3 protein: CASRRTGGTLSEQYF
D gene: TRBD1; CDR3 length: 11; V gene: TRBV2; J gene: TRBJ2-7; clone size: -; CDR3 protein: CASRPDRGLFF
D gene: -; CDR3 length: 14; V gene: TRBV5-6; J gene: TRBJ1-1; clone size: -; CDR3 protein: CASSLGRPNTEAFF
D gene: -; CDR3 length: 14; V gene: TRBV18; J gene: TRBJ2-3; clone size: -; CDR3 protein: CASSPVGSTDTQYF
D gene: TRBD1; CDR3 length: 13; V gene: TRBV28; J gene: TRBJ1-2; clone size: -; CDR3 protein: CASSPHGQGDYTF
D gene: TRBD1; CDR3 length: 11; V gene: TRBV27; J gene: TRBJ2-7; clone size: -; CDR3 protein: CATRRGHEQYF
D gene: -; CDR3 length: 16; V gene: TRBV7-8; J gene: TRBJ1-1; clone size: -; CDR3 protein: CASSSLPTVENTEAFF
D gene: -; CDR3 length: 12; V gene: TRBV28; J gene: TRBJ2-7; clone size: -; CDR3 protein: CASKGGFYEQYF
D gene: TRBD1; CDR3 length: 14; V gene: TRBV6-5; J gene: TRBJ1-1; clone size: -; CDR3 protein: CASRDRGQNTEAFF
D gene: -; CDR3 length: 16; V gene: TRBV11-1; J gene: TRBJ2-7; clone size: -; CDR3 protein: CASSHKMGGPPYEQYF
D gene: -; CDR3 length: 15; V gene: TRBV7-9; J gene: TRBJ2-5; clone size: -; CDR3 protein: CASSLAGKPGETQYF
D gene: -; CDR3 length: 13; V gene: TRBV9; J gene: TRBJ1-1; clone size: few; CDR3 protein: CASSATGNTEAFF
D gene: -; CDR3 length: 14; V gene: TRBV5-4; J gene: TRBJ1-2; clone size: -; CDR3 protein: CASRSGTGIYGYTF
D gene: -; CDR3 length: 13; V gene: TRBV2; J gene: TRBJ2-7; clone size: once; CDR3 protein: CASLGRGSYEQYF
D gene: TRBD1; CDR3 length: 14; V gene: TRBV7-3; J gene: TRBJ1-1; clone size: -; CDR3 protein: CASSLGQGMTEAFF
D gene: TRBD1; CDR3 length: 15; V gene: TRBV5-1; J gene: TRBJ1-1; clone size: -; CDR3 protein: CASSWTGELMSEAFF
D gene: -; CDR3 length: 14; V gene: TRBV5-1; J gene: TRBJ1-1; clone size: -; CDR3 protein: CASSLAVYNTEAFF
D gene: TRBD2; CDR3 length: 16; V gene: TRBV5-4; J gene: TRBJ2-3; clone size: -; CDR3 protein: CASSFRLAGSTDTQYF
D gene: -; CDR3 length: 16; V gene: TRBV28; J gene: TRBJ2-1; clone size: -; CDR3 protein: CASSSTKTGNYNEQFF
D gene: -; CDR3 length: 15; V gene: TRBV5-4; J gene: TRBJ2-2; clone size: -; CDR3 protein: CASSLMQLNTGELFF